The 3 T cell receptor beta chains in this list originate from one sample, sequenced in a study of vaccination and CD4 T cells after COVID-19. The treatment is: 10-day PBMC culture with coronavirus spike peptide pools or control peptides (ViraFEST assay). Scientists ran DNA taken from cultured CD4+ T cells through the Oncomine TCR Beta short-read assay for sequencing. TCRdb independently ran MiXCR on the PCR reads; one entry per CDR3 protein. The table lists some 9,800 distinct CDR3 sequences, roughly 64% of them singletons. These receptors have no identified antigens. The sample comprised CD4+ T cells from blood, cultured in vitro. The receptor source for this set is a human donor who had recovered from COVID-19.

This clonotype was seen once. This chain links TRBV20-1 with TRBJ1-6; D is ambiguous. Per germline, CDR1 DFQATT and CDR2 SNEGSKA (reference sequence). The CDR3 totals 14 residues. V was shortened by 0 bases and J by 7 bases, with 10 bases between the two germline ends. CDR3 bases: TGCAGTGCTAGAGAGGGTCTGATCAATTCACCCCTCCACTTT. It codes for CSAREGLINSPLHF.

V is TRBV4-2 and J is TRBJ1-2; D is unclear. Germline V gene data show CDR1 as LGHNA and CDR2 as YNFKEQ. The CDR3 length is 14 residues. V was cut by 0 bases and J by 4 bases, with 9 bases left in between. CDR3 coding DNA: TGTGCCAGCAGCCAAGATGAAGGGTTCTATGGCTACACCTTC. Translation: CASSQDEGFYGYTF.

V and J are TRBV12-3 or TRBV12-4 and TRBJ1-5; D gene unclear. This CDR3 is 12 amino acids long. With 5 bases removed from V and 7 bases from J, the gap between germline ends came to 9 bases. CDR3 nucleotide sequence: TGTGCCAGCAGTGAGGTTCGCCAGCCCCAGCATTTT. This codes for CASSEVRQPQHF.